The 30 T cell receptor beta chains reported below all come from one sample, sequenced in a study of technical replicates of blood from a few donors. The method was immunoSEQ multiplex PCR; TCRdb's version includes in-frame clones alone and lacks a portion of them. Among about 56,000 clones listed, 90% to 95% were seen once. The sequenced material came from PBMCs. The receptors come from a human donor in good health. Some clones in this sample may be carry-over from other donors' samples.

This clone was counted once. The chain couples TRBV5-1 to TRBJ2-2, with TRBD2 matching 15 bases. This CDR3 is built from 17 residues. V was pared by 4 bases and J by 8 bases, with 9 bases of the junction left unmatched. The germline gives CDR1 SGHRS, CDR2 YFSETQ. CDR3 loop: CASSPGLAGGPRGELFF. CDR3 coding DNA: TGCGCCAGCAGCCCTGGACTAGCGGGAGGGCCTAGAGGGGAGCTGTTTTTT.

The chain combines TRBV13 with TRBJ1-6; TRBD1 agrees at 9 bases. The CDR3 runs 16 residues. The germline V gene has CDR1 PRHDT and CDR2 FYEKMQ (reference sequence). The V segment lost 5 bases and the J segment 9 bases; nucleotides outside the gene matches: 11. CDR3 nucleotides: TGTGCCAGCAGCCTAGAACCGCGGGACAGGGTTTCACCCCTCCACTTT. Protein product: CASSLEPRDRVSPLHF.

The chain is built from TRBV12-5 and TRBJ2-7; no firm D call. The CDR3 is 11 amino acids. Germline V gives CDR1 LGHNT, CDR2 FRNRAP. V dropped 6 bases and J dropped 4 bases, with 7 bases sitting between them. The CDR3 nucleotides are TGTGCTAGTGGCGAACTATACGAGCAGTACTTC. Its translation: CASGELYEQYF.

The chain carries TRBV5-1 and TRBJ2-3; D might be TRBD2 (5 bases). The CDR3 is 15 residues long. Germline assignment: CDR1 SGHRS and CDR2 YFSETQ. V was trimmed by 4 bases and J by 2 bases, leaving 14 bases between them. The CDR3 is CASSQDLTYTDTQYF. In nucleotides, the CDR3 is TGCGCCAGCAGCCAGGACTTGACCTACACAGATACGCAGTATTTT.

This chain uses TRBV7-9 with TRBJ1-2, with TRBD1 matching 7 bases. Germline CDR1 SEHNR, CDR2 FQNEAQ (reference sequence). The CDR3 consists of 14 residues. The ends lost 2 bases at V and 4 bases at J; junction bases unmatched: 4. CDR3 protein: CASSLRGQTYGYTF. The CDR3 nucleotides read TGTGCCAGCAGCTTAAGGGGACAGACCTATGGCTACACCTTC.

The chain recombines TRBV11-2 with TRBJ2-1; 8 positions agree with TRBD2. Germline-derived CDR1 and CDR2 are SGHAT and FQNNGV. The length of the CDR3 is 14 residues. Trimming took 5 bases from V and 15 from J; bases not matched to a gene: 15. The CDR3 region is CASSTIGGLAGWFF. CDR3 bases: TGTGCCAGCAGCACCATAGGGGGGCTAGCGGGCTGGTTCTTC.

J is TRBJ2-7 and V is TRBV19; 12 nucleotides align to TRBD2. Germline trimming cut 4 bases from V and 0 bases from J; bases unmatched to any gene: 1. The CDR3 is made up of 15 amino acids. Germline loops: CDR1 LNHDA, CDR2 SQIVND (reference sequence). The CDR3 protein is CASSKGLAGSYEQYF. DNA for the CDR3: TGTGCCAGTAGTAAGGGACTAGCGGGCTCCTACGAGCAGTACTTC.

V usage is TRBV15 and J usage is TRBJ1-2, with unresolved D. The CDR3 loop spans 15 amino acids. CDR1 and CDR2 (germline): LNHNV, YYDKDF (reference sequence). Trimming removed 0 bases at V and 6 bases at J, with 14 bases between. The CDR3 reads CATSRERGGPHGYTF. The CDR3 DNA is TGTGCCACCAGCAGAGAACGGGGAGGGCCCCATGGCTACACCTTC.

This clone was counted between two and nine times. The chain is built from TRBV4-2 and TRBJ1-6; no firm D call. With 0 bases removed from V and 6 bases from J, the gap between germline ends came to 9 bases. From germline, CDR1 is LGHNA and CDR2 YNFKEQ. The CDR3 loop spans 15 amino acids. CDR3 amino acids: CASSQDPGSNSPLHF. The CDR3 coding sequence is TGTGCCAGCAGCCAAGATCCAGGAAGTAATTCACCCCTCCACTTT.

This chain links TRBV6-1 with TRBJ2-7, with a weak D call TRBD1 (5 bases). Trimming stripped 2 bases from V and 0 bases from J, with 8 bases between. Germline lookup yields CDR1 MNHNS and CDR2 SASEGT. The CDR3 has 14 residues. The CDR3 sequence is CASSERTTSYEQYF. The CDR3 bases are TGTGCCAGCAGTGAACGGACAACCTCCTACGAGCAGTACTTC.

This chain joins TRBV4-3 and TRBJ1-2; TRBD1 matches 7 bases. Germline CDR1 and CDR2: LGHNA and YSLEER. J lost 8 bases, V lost 0 bases, and 9 bases had no gene match. The CDR3 contains 15 residues. This CDR3 is CASSQDRQGSGGYTF. CDR3 bases: TGCGCCAGCAGCCAAGACCGACAGGGTTCGGGGGGCTACACCTTC.

The gene calls are TRBV5-1 and TRBJ1-4; 8 bases match TRBD1. J was trimmed by 3 bases and V by 1 base; bases with no gene match: 2. The length of the CDR3 is 15 residues. From germline, CDR1 is SGHRS and CDR2 YFSETQ. The CDR3 DNA is TGCGCCAGCAGCTTGCTGGACAGGGCTAATGAAAAACTGTTTTTT. Protein sequence: CASSLLDRANEKLFF.

J is TRBJ2-7 and V is TRBV2; D remains unclear. CDR3 length equals 11 residues. The germline V and J ends were trimmed by 5 bases and 6 bases, with 8 bases remaining between them. CDR1 and CDR2 (germline): SNHLY, FYNNEI. CDR3: CASSQALEQYF. In nucleotides, the CDR3 is TGTGCCAGCAGTCAGGCACTCGAGCAGTACTTC.

The rearrangement joins TRBV12-5 to TRBJ1-1, with D maybe TRBD1 (6 bases). The germline V and J ends were trimmed by 5 bases and 1 base, with 8 bases remaining between them. The germline V gene encodes CDR1 LGHNT and CDR2 FRNRAP. The CDR3 covers 13 residues. The CDR3 DNA is TGTGCTAGTGGTCAGACAGGGAACACTGAAGCTTTCTTT. It encodes CASGQTGNTEAFF.

V gene TRBV11-3 combines with J gene TRBJ2-2, with TRBD1 identical over 12 bases. The CDR3 has 19 amino acids. The germline gives CDR1 SGHNT, CDR2 YENEEA. The ends lost 0 bases at V and 2 bases at J; junction bases unmatched: 7. The CDR3 bases are TGTGCCAGCAGCTTAGATCAGGGACAGGGGGCTGGTAACACCGGGGAGCTGTTTTTT. Its protein product is CASSLDQGQGAGNTGELFF. Full variable domain (remainder filled in from reference TRBV11-3 and TRBJ2-2): EAGVVQSPRYKIIEKKQPVAFWCNPISGHNTLYWYLQNLGQGPELLIRYENEEAVDDSQLPKDRFSAERLKGVDSTLKIQPAELGDSAVYLCASSLDQGQGAGNTGELFFGEGSRLTVL.

In nucleotides, the CDR3 is TGTGCCAGCAGCTTCGGCGGAGATACGCAGTATTTT. It encodes CASSFGGDTQYF. The chain is built from TRBV7-3 and TRBJ2-3, with D uncertain. This CDR3 is built from 12 residues. Trimming left V 3 bases short and J 5 bases short, with 6 bases between. Germline V gene data show CDR1 as SGHTA and CDR2 as FQGTGA.

This chain uses TRBV19 with TRBJ2-7, with D unresolved. Germline values: CDR1 LNHDA, CDR2 SQIVND (reference sequence). The germline V and J ends were trimmed by 4 bases and 0 bases, with 7 bases remaining between them. The CDR3 has 13 residues. CDR3 region: CASSTGYSYEQYF. The CDR3 coding sequence is TGTGCCAGTAGTACAGGTTACTCCTACGAGCAGTACTTC.

V usage is TRBV18 and J usage is TRBJ1-6; D is uncertain. The V gene lost 0 bases and the J gene lost 9 bases, with 6 bases spanning the gap. The CDR3 runs to 13 residues. CDR1 is KGHSH and CDR2 is LQKENI in the germline V gene. CDR3 loop: CASSPPPSSPLHF. The CDR3 DNA follows: TGTGCCAGCTCACCACCGCCGAGTTCACCCCTCCACTTT.

The sample holds one count of this clone. The V gene is TRBV12-5, the J gene TRBJ1-1; a weak D match, TRBD1 (5 bases). CDR1 and CDR2 (germline): LGHNT, FRNRAP. The CDR3 runs to 19 residues. Trimming removed 0 bases from V and 6 bases from J, with 26 bases in between. CDR3 sequence: CASGLVRSVLWGRRAEAFF. CDR3 DNA: TGTGCTAGTGGTTTGGTAAGGTCAGTTTTGTGGGGCCGTAGGGCTGAAGCTTTCTTT.

This chain links TRBV6-5 with TRBJ2-2, with D tentatively TRBD2 (5 bases). CDR3 size: 15 residues. V was cut by 6 bases and J by 6 bases, with 17 bases left in between. CDR1 MNHEY and CDR2 SVGAGI come from the germline V gene. The CDR3 loop reads CASSPQGLVPGELFF. CDR3 DNA: TGTGCCAGCAGCCCACAAGGACTCGTCCCCGGGGAGCTGTTTTTT.

The rearrangement joins TRBV5-1 to TRBJ1-4, with no clear D. CDR1 is SGHRS, CDR2 YFSETQ, per germline. The CDR3 runs to 17 residues. V was trimmed by 5 bases and J by 0 bases, leaving 17 bases between them. CDR3 nucleotide sequence: TGCGCCAGCAGGTACGGACGGGGTCCCTCAACTAATGAAAAACTGTTTTTT. It encodes CASRYGRGPSTNEKLFF.

The chain has TRBV5-5 and TRBJ2-2; 7 bases align to TRBD1. Germline CDR1 and CDR2: SGHKS and YYEKEE (reference sequence). V was clipped by 4 bases and J by 6 bases; unmatched bases: 9. The CDR3 loop spans 15 amino acids. The CDR3 spells CASSLRQGEAGELFF. In DNA form, the CDR3 reads TGTGCCAGCAGCCTACGACAGGGAGAGGCCGGGGAGCTGTTTTTT.

The genes are TRBV2 and TRBJ2-7, with TRBD1 matching 12 bases. Germline CDR1 is SNHLY and CDR2 is FYNNEI. The CDR3 has 14 amino acids. The ends lost 5 bases at V and 8 bases at J; junction bases unmatched: 7. In nucleotides, the CDR3 is TGTGCCAGCAGTCCTGGGACAGGGGGCTCCAAGCAGTACTTC. Translating it yields CASSPGTGGSKQYF.

The chain couples TRBV5-6 to TRBJ2-7, with TRBD1 matching 7 bases. CDR3 size: 14 residues. With 3 bases clipped from V and 3 bases from J, the junction kept 6 bases outside the gene matches. Germline values: CDR1 SGHDT, CDR2 YYEEEE. CDR3 region: CASSSWDRHYEQYF. The CDR3 DNA sequence: TGTGCCAGCAGCTCCTGGGACAGACACTACGAGCAGTACTTC.

This clone was seen a single time. The rearrangement joins TRBV29-1 to TRBJ2-3, with 11 bases that match TRBD1. V was clipped by 5 bases and J by 4 bases; unmatched bases: 5. Germline V gene lookup returns CDR1 SQVTM and CDR2 ANQGSEA. The CDR3 is 14 residues long. The CDR3 is CSVRTGGMADTQYF. The CDR3 DNA follows: TGCAGCGTTAGGACAGGGGGCATGGCAGATACGCAGTATTTT.

This clone has a single count. This chain uses TRBV4-3 with TRBJ1-1; no clear D. V lost 0 bases and J 5 bases, leaving 10 bases between the germline ends. This CDR3 spans 14 amino acids. Germline V gene lookup returns CDR1 LGHNA and CDR2 YSLEER. CDR3 in amino acids: CASSQDRGPTEAFF. The DNA of the CDR3 is TGCGCCAGCAGCCAAGATAGAGGGCCAACTGAAGCTTTCTTT.

The chain employs TRBV5-6 and TRBJ2-7; 11 nucleotides match TRBD1. This CDR3 has 15 residues. Germline trimming cut 2 bases from V and 4 bases from J; bases unmatched to any gene: 5. Germline loops: CDR1 SGHDT, CDR2 YYEEEE. As DNA, the CDR3 is TGTGCCAGCAGCTTCTGGACAGGGGGCCGGTACGAGCAGTACTTC. Translated: CASSFWTGGRYEQYF.

The chain links TRBV7-2 to TRBJ2-7; 8 bases align to TRBD1. The V and J ends lost 1 base and 0 bases, in that order; junction bases with no gene match: 2. The germline gives CDR1 SGHTA, CDR2 FQGNSA. CDR3 length: 15 amino acids. CDR3 coding DNA: TGTGCCAGCAGCTTAGTACAGGGGGTCTCCTACGAGCAGTACTTC. Translated: CASSLVQGVSYEQYF.

J is TRBJ1-1 and V is TRBV27; 10 nucleotides agree with TRBD1. V lost 5 bases, J lost 6 bases, and 9 bases stayed unmatched. Looked up from germline, CDR1 is MNHEY and CDR2 is SMNVEV (reference sequence). This CDR3 has 15 amino acids. The CDR3 reads CASSTPRTGGSEAFF. CDR3 in DNA: TGTGCCAGCAGTACCCCTCGGACAGGGGGGTCTGAAGCTTTCTTT.

The chain has TRBV29-1 and TRBJ2-3; D is perhaps TRBD2 (5 bases). The CDR3 extends over 14 amino acids. V gave up 3 bases and J gave up 0 bases, with 10 bases separating them. Germline CDR1 and CDR2: SQVTM and ANQGSEA. The CDR3 DNA reads as TGCAGCGTTGATGCGGGCGGTAGCACAGATACGCAGTATTTT. Translating gives CSVDAGGSTDTQYF.